This entry describes one T cell receptor beta chain. The CDR3 is made up of 14 amino acids. V was trimmed by 0 bases and J by 6 bases, leaving 12 bases between them. Per the germline V gene, CDR1 is SGHRS and CDR2 is YFSETQ. This entry is derived from a study of blood T cell repertoires in COVID-19. Study at large: Some COVID-19 samples were acute and others convalescent; all came from the United States, Italy and Spain.

Here immunoSEQ multiplex PCR was the method, and the copy in TCRdb shows in-frame clones only, minus some. The data show 8,500 to 10,000 clones, over 70% seen once. The gene calls are TRBV5-1 and TRBJ1-2; D might be TRBD1 (5 bases). The sequence was collected from a man aged 70 or older with active COVID-19. The material sequenced was peripheral blood. In DNA, the CDR3 is TGCGCCAGCAGCTTGGCGTGGGCAGGGAATGGCTACACCTTC. It codes for CASSLAWAGNGYTF.